This passage covers 22 T cell receptor beta chains from one sample sequenced in a study of shared clonotypes between healthy human individuals. TCRdb's table, derived via immunoSEQ multiplex PCR, lists solely in-frame clones and lacks some. This table has around 2.3 million clones, around 95% appearing once. The source material was naive CD4+ T cells sorted from blood. As for subset: CD45RA+ positively selected. The source of these receptors is a man aged 18-30 years in good health.

This chain links TRBV28 with TRBJ1-1, with 8 bases identical to TRBD1. This CDR3 has 15 amino acids. J gave up 3 bases and V 2 bases, and 5 bases lay outside the gene matches. The germline V gene has CDR1 MDHEN and CDR2 SYDVKM. The CDR3 bases are TGTGCCAGCAGTTTAGGCTCGACAGGGGACACTGAAGCTTTCTTT. Protein: CASSLGSTGDTEAFF.

With regard to this clone: This CDR3 is also generated by other DNA sequences in the sample. This chain joins TRBV6-5 and TRBJ2-2, with 7 bases lining up with TRBD1. The CDR3 spans 15 residues. Trimming took 4 bases from V and 1 from J; bases not matched to a gene: 3. CDR1 is MNHEY, CDR2 SVGAGI, per germline. The CDR3 sequence: CASSSGTVNTGELFF. Here the CDR3 DNA reads TGTGCCAGCAGTTCGGGGACAGTGAACACCGGGGAGCTGTTTTTT.

This chain joins TRBV9 and TRBJ1-1, with 12 nucleotides matching TRBD1. CDR1 SGDLS and CDR2 YYNGEE come from the germline V gene. Trimming removed 6 bases from V and 0 bases from J; junction bases left unmatched: 6. There are 16 residues in the CDR3. The DNA of the CDR3 is TGTGCCAGCACGGCGGGACAGGGGGCATTGAACACTGAAGCTTTCTTT. This encodes CASTAGQGALNTEAFF.

J is TRBJ1-1 and V is TRBV2; D possibly corresponds to TRBD1 (5 bases). This CDR3 contains 15 residues. Trimming removed 6 bases from V and 1 base from J, with 15 bases in between. From germline, CDR1 is SNHLY and CDR2 FYNNEI. Here the CDR3 reads CASSGTGLGNTEAFF. For the CDR3, the DNA is TGTGCCAGCAGCGGTACGGGGCTGGGGAACACTGAAGCTTTCTTT.

This rearrangement joins TRBV7-3 to TRBJ2-1, with 8 bases that match TRBD2. Trimming removed 6 bases from V and 8 bases from J; junction bases left unmatched: 9. Germline CDR1 SGHTA, CDR2 FQGTGA. The CDR3 covers 14 residues. This CDR3 is CASSQGTRGDEQFF. For the CDR3, the DNA is TGTGCCAGCAGTCAAGGGACTAGGGGGGATGAGCAGTTCTTC.

The chain links TRBV7-9 to TRBJ2-7; D remains ambiguous. CDR1 SEHNR and CDR2 FQNEAQ come from the germline V gene (reference sequence). The CDR3 totals 16 residues. Trimming removed 5 bases from V and 3 bases from J, with 20 bases in between. CDR3 protein: CASSPPELGRNYEQYF. In DNA form, the CDR3 reads TGTGCCAGCAGCCCCCCGGAGCTGGGCAGAAACTACGAGCAGTACTTC.

In its sample, this clone was seen once. The sample has other DNA sequences that encode this CDR3 too. This chain links TRBV5-1 with TRBJ2-7, with D maybe TRBD1 (6 bases). With 0 bases removed from V and 2 bases from J, the gap between germline ends came to 9 bases. The germline gives CDR1 SGHRS, CDR2 YFSETQ. CDR3 size: 14 residues. The DNA for the CDR3 is TGCGCCAGCAGCTTGGTGGCAGGGGCCTACGAGCAGTACTTC. Its translation is CASSLVAGAYEQYF.

This chain uses TRBV6-6 with TRBJ2-6; no clear D gene. Trimming took 6 bases from V and 0 from J, leaving 6 bases between them. Germline loops: CDR1 MNHNY, CDR2 SVGAGI (reference sequence). The CDR3 loop spans 14 amino acids. This chain's CDR3 is CASRPTSGANVLTF. The CDR3, as DNA: TGTGCCAGCAGGCCTACCTCTGGGGCCAACGTCCTGACTTTC.

The genes are TRBV7-9 and TRBJ2-1, with a weak D call TRBD2 (6 bases). CDR1 and CDR2 (germline): SEHNR, FQNEAQ (reference sequence). This CDR3 comprises 14 residues. The germline V and J ends were trimmed by 5 bases and 7 bases, with 15 bases remaining between them. CDR3 DNA: TGTGCCAGCAGCAGGGGACTGTCTGAGAATGAGCAGTTCTTC. This translates into CASSRGLSENEQFF.

Comment on this clone: This CDR3 is also generated by other DNA sequences in the sample. The V call is TRBV5-1, the J call TRBJ2-5; D ambiguous. CDR3 length: 13 residues. The V end lost 2 bases, the J end lost 2 bases, and 7 bases lay between the germline ends. Germline assignment: CDR1 SGHRS and CDR2 YFSETQ. The CDR3 nucleotides read TGCGCCAGCAGCTTTGGTCAACAAGAGACCCAGTACTTC. Translating it yields CASSFGQQETQYF.

The rearrangement uses TRBV7-2 and TRBJ1-2; 10 bases map to TRBD1. The CDR3 is 16 amino acids. Germline lookup yields CDR1 SGHTA and CDR2 FQGNSA. The trim removed 7 bases at V and 8 bases at J, leaving 16 bases unmatched. CDR3 nucleotides: TGTGCCAGCACCCAGACAGGGGGCCTTCATGTAGCAGGCTACACCTTC. Translated: CASTQTGGLHVAGYTF.

Details on this clone: This sample includes further DNA sequences coding for the same CDR3. The CDR3 here is CASSYPDRATEAFF. CDR3 DNA sequence: TGTGCCAGCAGTTATCCGGACAGGGCCACTGAAGCTTTCTTT. The chain carries TRBV6-5 and TRBJ1-1, with 8 bases matching TRBD1. With 3 bases clipped from V and 4 bases from J, the junction kept 4 bases outside the gene matches. The CDR3 runs 14 residues. The germline gives CDR1 MNHEY, CDR2 SVGAGI.

J is TRBJ2-7 and V is TRBV29-1; TRBD2 agrees at 10 bases. V was clipped by 4 bases and J by 3 bases; unmatched bases: 3. Germline CDR1 SQVTM, CDR2 ANQGSEA. This CDR3 has 13 amino acids. The CDR3 coding sequence is TGCAGCGTTGCGGCTAGCGGGGGCTACGAGCAGTACTTC. It yields the protein CSVAASGGYEQYF.

The chain uses TRBV2 and TRBJ2-7, with 7 bases that match TRBD1. The CDR3 runs 12 residues. The V and J ends lost 6 bases and 6 bases, in that order; junction bases with no gene match: 5. CDR1 is SNHLY and CDR2 is FYNNEI in the germline V gene. CDR3 DNA sequence: TGTGCCAGCAGACAGGGGCTGGGCGAGCAGTACTTC. This encodes CASRQGLGEQYF.

The chain is built from TRBV5-1 and TRBJ2-7; D remains unclear. CDR3 size: 14 residues. Trimming left V 1 base short and J 4 bases short, with 12 bases between. Germline CDR1 and CDR2: SGHRS and YFSETQ. The CDR3 bases are TGCGCCAGCAGCTTGTTGGACCTGGGGTACGAGCAGTACTTC. Protein product: CASSLLDLGYEQYF.

The chain carries TRBV5-1 and TRBJ1-6; D gene ambiguous. The V end lost 1 base, the J end lost 0 bases, and 8 bases lay between the germline ends. Per germline, CDR1 SGHRS and CDR2 YFSETQ. This CDR3 spans 16 amino acids. The CDR3 DNA follows: TGCGCCAGCAGCTTGAGGGAGAGCTCCTATAATTCACCCCTCCACTTT. It translates to CASSLRESSYNSPLHF.

Turning to this clone: The sample carries other DNA sequences with the same CDR3. V is TRBV7-9 and J is TRBJ1-1; no reliable D call. Germline V gene lookup returns CDR1 SEHNR and CDR2 FQNEAQ (reference sequence). Trimming cost V 1 base and J 5 bases, with 5 bases left between them. This CDR3 comprises 12 residues. In DNA form, the CDR3 reads TGTGCCAGCAGCTTAGTCGATACTGAAGCTTTCTTT. It yields the protein CASSLVDTEAFF.

The rearrangement links TRBV5-1 to TRBJ1-5, with 9 bases matching TRBD1. The V gene end was trimmed by 3 bases and the J gene end by 4 bases; junction bases not matched to a gene: 5. The CDR3 contains 15 residues. Per the germline V gene, CDR1 is SGHRS and CDR2 is YFSETQ. CDR3 DNA: TGCGCCAGCAGCTCGGGGACAGGGAATAATCAGCCCCAGCATTTT. It translates to CASSSGTGNNQPQHF.

V usage is TRBV11-2 and J usage is TRBJ2-3; D is unresolved. The CDR3 covers 15 residues. The V end lost 0 bases, the J end lost 4 bases, and 11 bases lay between the germline ends. Looked up from germline, CDR1 is SGHAT and CDR2 is FQNNGV. This chain's CDR3 is CASSLDRKGSDTQYF. CDR3 sequence (DNA): TGTGCCAGCAGCTTAGATCGGAAAGGGTCAGATACGCAGTATTTT. The complete variable domain, with remaining parts taken from reference TRBV11-2 and TRBJ2-3, reads EAGVAQSPRYKIIEKRQSVAFWCNPISGHATLYWYQQILGQGPKLLIQFQNNGVVDDSQLPKDRFSAERLKGVDSTLKIQPAKLEDSAVYLCASSLDRKGSDTQYFGPGTRLTVL.

The V call is TRBV5-5, the J call TRBJ1-3; D is undetermined. The CDR3 is 15 residues long. The germline gives CDR1 SGHKS, CDR2 YYEKEE (reference sequence). The V and J ends lost 4 bases and 9 bases respectively, with 20 bases between them. In DNA form, the CDR3 reads TGTGCCAGCAGCCTGACGGCGTCGTATGGTAGCACCATATATTTT. Protein sequence: CASSLTASYGSTIYF.

As to this clone: Other DNA sequences in the same sample also yield this CDR3. This chain joins TRBV10-3 and TRBJ2-5; D not resolved. Germline lookup yields CDR1 ENHRY and CDR2 SYGVKD. There are 13 residues in the CDR3. V lost 0 bases and J 4 bases, leaving 6 bases between the germline ends. The CDR3 DNA is TGTGCCATCAGTGAGTCACCCCCAGAGACCCAGTACTTC. It encodes CAISESPPETQYF.

J is TRBJ1-1 and V is TRBV5-1; weak D call: TRBD1 (6 bases). Trimming stripped 7 bases from V and 3 bases from J, with 13 bases between. CDR1 is SGHRS and CDR2 is YFSETQ in the germline V gene. CDR3 length: 13 amino acids. The CDR3 DNA sequence: TGCGCCAGCGGGAGGGGGGCCGACACTGAAGCTTTCTTT. Translated: CASGRGADTEAFF.